Listed here are 23 T cell receptor beta chains from one sample, sequenced in a study of response to subunit inactivated influenza vaccine. In TCRdb, the RT-PCR reads were re-called with MiXCR into one record per CDR3 protein. The table records hundreds of thousands of distinct CDR3 sequences, about 10% of them present only once. These data were also reused for a study on T cells expressing NK-cell markers. That study adds: It was by 5'RACE template switching with UMIs that TCR beta cDNA was made.

The sample consisted of PBMCs from blood, taken on the day of vaccination. The receptor set was obtained from a man aged 50 to 60 who received an inactivated influenza vaccine.

The chain links TRBV12-3 or TRBV12-4 to TRBJ1-2, with 8 bases identical to TRBD1. The CDR3 has 15 residues. Trimming at V came to 6 bases and at J to 4 bases, leaving 10 bases not matched to a gene. CDR3 in amino acids: CASSPATGAFYGYTF. The CDR3 coding sequence is TGTGCCAGCAGCCCGGCGACAGGGGCCTTCTATGGCTACACCTTC.

This clonotype showed up just a few times. This rearrangement joins TRBV5-1 to TRBJ2-3, with no clear D. The V end was cut by 7 bases, the J end by 0 bases, with 12 bases between. The CDR3 has 14 residues. Germline CDR1 reads SGHRS; CDR2 reads YFSETQ. As DNA, the CDR3 is TGCGCCAGCGACCCACGGTCGAGCACAGATACGCAGTATTTT. Residues: CASDPRSSTDTQYF.

This clonotype was counted a few times. J is TRBJ1-5 and V is TRBV20-1; 10 positions match TRBD1. CDR3 length: 14 amino acids. From germline, CDR1 is DFQATT and CDR2 SNEGSKA (reference sequence). J was trimmed by 4 bases and V by 3 bases; bases with no gene match: 3. CDR3 loop: CSARGTGENQPQHF. CDR3 nucleotides: TGCAGTGCTAGGGGGACAGGGGAGAATCAGCCCCAGCATTTT.

This clonotype has ten or more counts. V and J are TRBV20-1 and TRBJ2-5; D unresolved. The germline V and J ends were trimmed by 0 bases and 9 bases, with 8 bases remaining between them. The CDR3 runs 11 residues. CDR1 DFQATT and CDR2 SNEGSKA come from the germline V gene (reference sequence). CDR3 residues: CSARERRAQYF. The CDR3 DNA sequence: TGCAGTGCTAGAGAGAGAAGGGCCCAGTACTTC.

This clonotype was found a few times. V and J are TRBV25-1 and TRBJ2-5, with D unresolved. This CDR3 region has 13 residues. CDR1 and CDR2 from the germline V gene are MGHDK and SYGVNS. Trimming pared 1 base from V and 5 bases from J, leaving 8 bases between. The CDR3 reads CASSEFPLETQYF. Written as DNA, the CDR3 is TGTGCCAGCAGTGAATTCCCCTTGGAGACCCAGTACTTC.

V usage is TRBV4-3 and J usage is TRBJ2-4; the D is unclear. The CDR3 has 13 residues. V was clipped by 1 base and J by 7 bases, with 8 bases between them. Germline CDR1 and CDR2: LGHNA and YSLEER. The CDR3 sequence is CASSQVSGNIQYF. The CDR3 region has the DNA TGCGCCAGCAGCCAAGTCTCTGGGAACATTCAGTACTTC.

The chain has TRBV7-8 and TRBJ2-3; unclear D gene. V lost 3 bases to trimming and J lost 0 bases, with 16 bases between them. CDR1 and CDR2 from the germline V gene are SGHVS and FQNEAQ. The CDR3 loop spans 17 amino acids. DNA of the CDR3: TGTGCCAGCAGCTTGGGGATCAAGGTCACTAGCACAGATACGCAGTATTTT. This codes for CASSLGIKVTSTDTQYF.

This clonotype was observed a few times. The chain links TRBV3-1 to TRBJ2-7; no firm D call. Germline-derived CDR1 and CDR2 are LGHDT and YNNKEL (reference sequence). The length of the CDR3 is 12 residues. The V end lost 1 base, the J end lost 6 bases, and 7 bases lay between the germline ends. CDR3 in DNA: TGTGCCAGCAGCCAAGGGGAACGCGAGCAGTACTTC. Protein product: CASSQGEREQYF.

The sample holds many counts of this clonotype. V gene TRBV12-3 or TRBV12-4 combines with J gene TRBJ2-7; D perhaps matches TRBD2 (6 bases). V lost 6 bases, J lost 5 bases, and 20 bases lay in between. The CDR3 spans 15 residues. The CDR3 protein is CASSPTKTSFHEQYF. DNA for the CDR3: TGTGCCAGCAGCCCAACCAAGACTAGTTTCCACGAGCAGTACTTC.

CDR3 residues: CASSPRDHLFYGYTF. The CDR3 DNA reads as TGTGCCAGCAGCCCTCGGGATCATCTTTTCTATGGCTACACCTTC. The chain recombines TRBV7-9 with TRBJ1-2; no definite D call. V was cut by 5 bases and J by 4 bases, with 17 bases left in between. This CDR3 comprises 15 residues. Germline CDR1 reads SEHNR; CDR2 reads FQNEAQ (reference sequence).

This clonotype was counted a few times. The rearrangement joins TRBV19 to TRBJ2-3; 8 bases line up with TRBD1. The CDR3 is 16 residues long. Germline V lookup: CDR1 LNHDA, CDR2 SQIVND (reference sequence). Trimming at V came to 5 bases and at J to 2 bases, leaving 9 bases not matched to a gene. Here the CDR3 reads CASSPDRGLNTDTQYF. The DNA for the CDR3 is TGTGCCAGTAGTCCCGACAGGGGTCTGAACACAGATACGCAGTATTTT.

This chain connects TRBV3-1 to TRBJ2-7; 7 bases map to TRBD1. Per the germline V gene, CDR1 is LGHDT and CDR2 is YNNKEL (reference sequence). V shed 4 bases, J shed 0 bases, and the junction held 3 bases outside the gene matches. The CDR3 is made up of 14 amino acids. The CDR3 is CASSPTGYSYEQYF. CDR3 nucleotides: TGTGCCAGCAGCCCGACAGGGTACTCCTACGAGCAGTACTTC.

This clonotype was seen only a few times. The rearrangement links TRBV7-8 to TRBJ1-5; D uncertain. CDR1 and CDR2 from the germline V gene are SGHVS and FQNEAQ. V was pared by 1 base and J by 3 bases, with 10 bases between. The CDR3 runs to 15 residues. For the CDR3, the DNA is TGTGCCAGCAGCTTAGATGAGGACCTCAATCAGCCCCAGCATTTT. Translation: CASSLDEDLNQPQHF.

This clonotype was detected only a few times. This rearrangement joins TRBV20-1 to TRBJ2-7; 7 bases agree with TRBD1. The CDR3 runs to 14 residues. Germline V CDR1 and CDR2: DFQATT, SNEGSKA (reference sequence). V trimming: 3 bases; J trimming: 2 bases; junction bases outside the gene matches: 7. DNA of the CDR3: TGCAGTGCTAGCCGGACAGGCCCCCCCTACGAGCAGTACTTC. This codes for CSASRTGPPYEQYF.

This clonotype has just a few counts. The chain joins TRBV18 to TRBJ2-3, with 10 nucleotides matching TRBD1. This CDR3 contains 16 residues. Germline CDR1 reads KGHSH; CDR2 reads LQKENI. V lost 3 bases and J lost 3; bases outside the gene matches: 6. The CDR3 bases are TGTGCCAGCTCACCCCCGACAGGGGGCAAGACAGATACGCAGTATTTT. Translating gives CASSPPTGGKTDTQYF. Based on the CDR3 plus reference TRBV18 and TRBJ2-3, the full variable domain is NAGVMQNPRHLVRRRGQEARLRCSPMKGHSHVYWYRQLPEEGLKFMVYLQKENIIDESGMPKERFSAEFPKEGPSILRIQQVVRGDSAAYFCASSPPTGGKTDTQYFGPGTRLTVL.

V usage is TRBV6-1 and J usage is TRBJ2-5, with TRBD2 matching over 12 bases. This CDR3 spans 19 amino acids. V gave up 5 bases and J gave up 9 bases; unmatched junction bases: 22. The germline gives CDR1 MNHNS, CDR2 SASEGT. This chain's CDR3 is CASSPSPGLAGTTLLAQYF. The CDR3 nucleotides read TGTGCCAGCAGTCCTTCCCCCGGACTAGCGGGAACAACACTACTGGCCCAGTACTTC.

This chain uses TRBV6-1 with TRBJ1-5, with 8 bases aligning to TRBD1. The germline gives CDR1 MNHNS, CDR2 SASEGT. The CDR3 totals 16 residues. J was trimmed by 1 base and V by 6 bases; bases with no gene match: 8. In DNA form, the CDR3 reads TGTGCCAGCAGGCCCGGAGACAGGGGAAGCAATCAGCCCCAGCATTTT. Translating it yields CASRPGDRGSNQPQHF.

The rearrangement links TRBV5-1 to TRBJ2-7, with 9 positions matching TRBD2. This CDR3 contains 13 residues. The junction had 6 bases not matched to a gene; V was cut back by 7 bases and J by 4 bases. Germline V gene data show CDR1 as SGHRS and CDR2 as YFSETQ. CDR3 sequence reads: CASGQTSGYEQYF. The CDR3 DNA is TGCGCCAGCGGCCAGACTAGCGGTTACGAGCAGTACTTC.

The rearrangement uses TRBV20-1 and TRBJ2-7; TRBD2 matches 7 bases. The junction had 9 bases not matched to a gene; V was cut back by 3 bases and J by 1 base. The V gene's germline CDR1 is DFQATT and CDR2 SNEGSKA (reference sequence). CDR3 size: 15 residues. CDR3 DNA: TGCAGTGCTAGCCCGGCCAGCGGGATTTCCTACGAGCAGTACTTC. This codes for CSASPASGISYEQYF.

This clonotype was counted a few times. The chain joins TRBV27 to TRBJ2-7, with D possibly being TRBD2 (5 bases). The length of the CDR3 is 15 residues. Germline values: CDR1 MNHEY, CDR2 SMNVEV (reference sequence). The V and J ends lost 4 bases and 0 bases respectively, with 13 bases between them. The CDR3 DNA follows: TGTGCCAGCAGTTCTCTTTTGGGGAGCTCCTACGAGCAGTACTTC. It specifies CASSSLLGSSYEQYF.

This clonotype occurred many times. V and J are TRBV20-1 and TRBJ1-5; D might be TRBD1 (6 bases). The CDR3 extends over 15 amino acids. CDR1 is DFQATT and CDR2 is SNEGSKA in the germline V gene (reference sequence). The V end was cut by 6 bases, the J end by 0 bases, with 15 bases between. CDR3 nucleotides: TGCAGTGCCCTTAGACAGGCCGATAGCAATCAGCCCCAGCATTTT. It translates to CSALRQADSNQPQHF.

This clonotype was seen a handful of times. V usage is TRBV15 and J usage is TRBJ2-1; tentative D call: TRBD1 (5 bases). This CDR3 has 14 amino acids. V gave up 6 bases and J gave up 1 base, with 10 bases separating them. Germline V gene sequence: CDR1 LNHNV, CDR2 YYDKDF (reference sequence). CDR3 DNA sequence: TGTGCCACCAGGCGGACAAATTCCTACAATGAGCAGTTCTTC. Translation gives CATRRTNSYNEQFF. Variable domain in full (rest from reference TRBV15 and TRBJ2-1): DAMVIQNPRYQVTQFGKPVTLSCSQTLNHNVMYWYQQKSSQAPKLLFHYYDKDFNNEADTPDNFQSRRPNTSFCFLDIRSPGLGDTAMYLCATRRTNSYNEQFFGPGTRLTVL.

The sample holds a few counts of this clonotype. V and J are TRBV6-1 and TRBJ2-7, with a possible D match to TRBD1 (6 bases). This CDR3 comprises 13 residues. The V and J ends lost 8 bases and 3 bases respectively, with 14 bases between them. Germline-derived CDR1 and CDR2 are MNHNS and SASEGT. The CDR3 coding sequence is TGTGCCAGCCGCAGGGGAGCTCACTACGAGCAGTACTTC. Protein product: CASRRGAHYEQYF.